This T cell receptor beta chain was captured by sequencing in a study of blood T cell repertoires in COVID-19. The wider study: Some COVID-19 samples were acute and others convalescent; all came from the United States, Italy and Spain.

Under the authors' procedure: Amplification from reference gene primers served as the basis for estimated nucleated cell counts. Generated by immunoSEQ multiplex PCR, the TCRdb table keeps only in-frame clones and is missing some. The DNA gave D and trimming, while V, J and clone size come from that table. There are just under 150,000 clones in the sample; roughly 87% occur only once, and about 1.5% lies in the top ten. Per the germline V gene, CDR1 is SGHRS and CDR2 is YFSETQ. The CDR3 extends over 17 amino acids. J was trimmed by 7 bases and V by 3 bases; bases with no gene match: 12. V gene TRBV5-1 combines with J gene TRBJ2-1, with TRBD1 matching over 11 bases. The clonotype comes from a human donor in a cohort sampled during active COVID-19. Sequenced: peripheral blood. CDR3 region: CASSYSIGQGAQNEQFF. The CDR3 bases are TGCGCCAGCAGCTACAGCATAGGACAGGGGGCGCAGAATGAGCAGTTCTTC.